The rows below give T cell receptor beta chains drawn from one sample of a study of breast tumors, draining lymph nodes, adjacent tissues. TCRdb reanalysed the multiplex PCR reads using MiXCR and keeps one entry per CDR3 protein. The sample yields some 170,000 distinct CDR3 sequences, around 33% seen once. The sequencing sample was made of axillary lymph node tissue. Source of these receptors: a female donor with breast cancer. Some clones in this sample may be carry-over from other donors' samples. Both conserved end residues are part of each CDR3. D genes are given only for firm matches. Clone size is not always given. Where it is, it says once, few, many or a class for expanded clones.

>many|TRBV6-5|TRBJ1-5|-
CASRVKGGQPQHF
TGTGCCAGCAGAGTCAAGGGGGGTCAGCCCCAGCATTTT
>-|TRBV5-6|TRBJ1-1|-
CASSSTNTEAFF
TGTGCCAGCAGCTCGACCAACACTGAAGCTTTCTTT
>many|TRBV20-1|TRBJ2-7|-
CSARTLGAPGEQYF
TGCAGTGCTAGGACCCTAGGCGCCCCGGGCGAGCAGTACTTC
>many|TRBV4-1|TRBJ2-5|-
CASSQDLEGWETQYF
TGCGCCAGCAGCCAAGATTTGGAGGGGTGGGAGACCCAGTACTTC
>-|TRBV19|TRBJ2-5|-
CASSIVGGSETQYF
TGTGCCAGTAGTATAGTAGGCGGGTCAGAGACCCAGTACTTC
>many|TRBV7-8|TRBJ2-7|-
CASSLYRDTSYEQYF
TGTGCCAGCAGCTTATACCGGGACACCTCCTACGAGCAGTACTTC
>many|TRBV11-2|TRBJ2-3|TRBD2
CASSSPLERGRTDTQYF
TGTGCCAGCAGCTCGCCTCTGGAGCGGGGGCGCACAGATACGCAGTATTTT
>many|TRBV9|TRBJ2-5|TRBD2
CASNLAGGRQETQYF
TGTGCCAGCAACCTAGCGGGGGGGCGCCAAGAGACCCAGTACTTC
>many|TRBV2|TRBJ1-4|-
CASSGVWGGVNEKLFF
TGTGCCAGCAGTGGGGTTTGGGGGGGCGTTAATGAAAAACTGTTTTTT
>-|TRBV15|TRBJ1-1|-
CATSRDRGVRTEAFF
TGTGCCACCAGCAGAGATAGGGGGGTGAGGACTGAAGCTTTCTTT
>many|TRBV5-1|TRBJ2-7|-
CASSFGASSYEQYF
TGCGCCAGCAGCTTCGGCGCGAGCTCCTACGAGCAGTACTTC
>-|TRBV4-2|TRBJ1-3|-
CASSQVVGSGGNTIYF
TGTGCCAGCAGCCAAGTCGTTGGGAGCGGGGGAAACACCATATATTTT
>-|TRBV7-8|TRBJ1-2|TRBD1
CASSPRGNGYTF
TGTGCCAGCAGCCCCAGGGGGAACGGCTACACCTTC
>-|TRBV6-1|TRBJ2-5|TRBD2
CASIPRGSGGAQETQYF
TGTGCCAGCATCCCTAGGGGTAGCGGGGGGGCCCAAGAGACCCAGTACTTC
>many|TRBV20-1|TRBJ1-5|-
CSAQGGNQPQHF
TGCAGTGCTCAAGGGGGCAATCAGCCCCAGCATTTT
>-|TRBV10-3|TRBJ1-1|-
CAISLGGPTEAFF
TGTGCCATCAGCCTTGGGGGCCCCACTGAAGCTTTCTTT
>-|TRBV20-1|TRBJ1-2|-
CSASNPAGEQGGYTF
TGCAGTGCTAGCAATCCCGCGGGGGAACAGGGCGGCTACACCTTC
>once|TRBV12-3/TRBV12-4|TRBJ2-7|TRBD2
CASSPGTSGNYEQYF
TGTGCCAGCAGTCCCGGGACTAGCGGCAACTACGAGCAGTACTTC
>-|TRBV3-1|TRBJ1-2|-
CPSSRGTLRGNYGYTF
TGTCCCAGCAGCCGCGGGACACTCCGGGGCAACTATGGCTACACCTTC
>many|TRBV9|TRBJ2-3|TRBD1
CASSPRDRVGDTQYF
TGTGCCAGCAGCCCCCGGGACAGGGTAGGAGATACGCAGTATTTT
>-|TRBV29-1|TRBJ2-7|-
CSVAAPYEQYF
TGCAGCGTCGCCGCCCCCTACGAGCAGTACTTC
>many|TRBV7-2|TRBJ2-5|-
CASSYIQGTAETQYF
TGTGCCAGCAGCTATATCCAGGGTACCGCAGAGACCCAGTACTTC
>many|TRBV12-5|TRBJ2-3|TRBD2
CASGLVWTSGEFSTDTQYF
TGTGCTAGTGGTTTGGTCTGGACTAGCGGGGAATTCAGCACAGATACGCAGTATTTT
>many|TRBV2|TRBJ2-3|-
CASSEAGGLGTQYF
TGTGCCAGCAGTGAAGCGGGGGGGCTCGGTACGCAGTATTTT
>many|TRBV7-7|TRBJ2-2|-
CASSWTAANTGELFF
TGTGCTAGCAGCTGGACAGCCGCGAACACCGGGGAGCTGTTTTTT
>-|TRBV11-2|TRBJ1-6|-
CASNPHQPVAPLHF
TGTGCCAGCAACCCCCATCAACCCGTGGCCCCCCTCCACTTT
>-|TRBV6-5|TRBJ1-1|-
CGSRGRSNTEAFF
TGTGGGTCAAGGGGGAGGTCGAACACTGAAGCTTTCTTT
>few|TRBV7-9|TRBJ1-1|TRBD1
CASSFTLQGAPLEAFF
TGTGCCAGCAGCTTTACCCTCCAGGGGGCTCCCCTTGAAGCTTTCTTT